The 16 T cell receptor beta chains below all came from one sample that was sequenced in a study of blood T cell repertoires in COVID-19. Sequencing used immunoSEQ multiplex PCR; TCRdb keeps in-frame clones, though not all of them. The sample includes around 300,000 clones, 85% of them seen just once. The specimen sequenced was PBMCs or T cells enriched from blood (not recorded which). The receptors were sampled from a woman aged 50 to 65 who had recovered from COVID-19.

The chain carries TRBV30 and TRBJ2-6, with TRBD1 identical over 7 bases. V lost 5 bases and J lost 0; bases outside the gene matches: 4. The CDR3 sequence is 15 residues long. Germline lookup yields CDR1 GTSNPN and CDR2 SVGIG (reference sequence). The CDR3 sequence is CAWLRGLSGANVLTF. The CDR3 bases are TGTGCCTGGTTGAGGGGGCTCTCTGGGGCCAACGTCCTGACTTTC.

The CDR3 region has the DNA TGTGCCAGCAGCTTAGGTGGAGGGAATGAAAAACTGTTTTTT. This sequence encodes CASSLGGGNEKLFF. The J gene is TRBJ1-4, the V gene TRBV7-9; D gene ambiguous. CDR1 SEHNR and CDR2 FQNEAQ come from the germline V gene (reference sequence). The CDR3 sequence is 14 residues long. Trimming took off 1 base at V and 5 bases at J, with 8 bases between the two ends. Variable domain in full (rest from reference TRBV7-9 and TRBJ1-4): DTGVSQNPRHKITKRGQNVTFRCDPISEHNRLYWYRQTLGQGPEFLTYFQNEAQLEKSRLLSDRFSAERPKGSFSTLEIQRTEQGDSAMYLCASSLGGGNEKLFFGSGTQLSVL.

This chain uses TRBV7-9 with TRBJ2-7; 11 bases line up with TRBD2. Looked up from germline, CDR1 is SEHNR and CDR2 is FQNEAQ (reference sequence). After removal of 4 bases from V and 3 bases from J, the junction contained 5 bases not matched to a gene. The CDR3 has 15 amino acids. CDR3 amino acids: CASSSRLAGNYEQYF. CDR3 coding DNA: TGTGCCAGCAGCTCCCGACTAGCGGGGAACTACGAGCAGTACTTC.

This clone has a handful of counts. CDR3 in amino acids: CASSRVSEQFF. Written as DNA, the CDR3 is TGTGCCAGCAGCCGGGTCAGCGAGCAGTTCTTC. The chain is built from TRBV5-6 and TRBJ2-1; D is ambiguous. Trimming removed 4 bases at V and 10 bases at J, with 9 bases between. The germline V gene has CDR1 SGHDT and CDR2 YYEEEE. This CDR3 has 11 residues. The whole variable domain, filled in from reference TRBV5-6 and TRBJ2-1, reads DAGVTQSPTHLIKTRGQQVTLRCSPKSGHDTVSWYQQALGQGPQFIFQYYEEEERQRGNFPDRFSGHQFPNYSSELNVNALLLGDSALYLCASSRVSEQFFGPGTRLTVL.

V gene TRBV10-2 combines with J gene TRBJ2-2; possibly TRBD2 for D (6 bases). CDR3 length: 15 amino acids. The V and J ends lost 6 bases and 7 bases respectively, with 18 bases between them. Germline V gene data show CDR1 as WSHSY and CDR2 as SAAADI. CDR3 amino acids: CASRGTLPYVGELFF. CDR3 nucleotide sequence: TGCGCCAGCAGAGGGACTTTACCCTATGTCGGGGAGCTGTTTTTT.

The chain links TRBV18 to TRBJ1-2; no definite D call. Trimming stripped 0 bases from V and 4 bases from J, with 12 bases between. Germline CDR1 reads KGHSH; CDR2 reads LQKENI. This CDR3 spans 15 amino acids. In DNA form, the CDR3 reads TGTGCCAGCTCACCACCGGTGTTAGATTTCTATGGCTACACCTTC. As protein: CASSPPVLDFYGYTF.

The chain links TRBV19 to TRBJ2-6, with no clear D. The CDR3 runs 16 residues. Germline-derived CDR1 and CDR2 are LNHDA and SQIVND (reference sequence). V lost 1 base to trimming and J lost 2 bases, with 9 bases between them. The chain's CDR3 is CASSIGAFTGANVLTF. CDR3 DNA: TGTGCCAGTAGTATAGGGGCCTTCACTGGGGCCAACGTCCTGACTTTC.

J is TRBJ2-7 and V is TRBV11-2; 9 bases align to TRBD1. The CDR3 has 15 amino acids. Germline V gives CDR1 SGHAT, CDR2 FQNNGV. J lost 0 bases, V lost 5 bases, and 5 bases had no gene match. CDR3: CASSTRTGASYEQYF. CDR3 nucleotides: TGTGCCAGCAGCACTCGGACAGGGGCCTCCTACGAGCAGTACTTC.

This sequence joins TRBV6-6 and TRBJ2-5; 9 bases agree with TRBD1. The CDR3 covers 14 residues. Germline trimming cut 5 bases from V and 5 bases from J; bases unmatched to any gene: 6. In germline, CDR1 is MNHNY, CDR2 SVGAGI (reference sequence). This chain's CDR3 is CASSQQGAGETQYF. As DNA, the CDR3 is TGTGCCAGCAGTCAACAGGGGGCGGGGGAGACCCAGTACTTC.

V gene TRBV11-3 combines with J gene TRBJ2-3; weak D call: TRBD2 (6 bases). V lost 1 base and J lost 3, with 17 bases in between. In germline, CDR1 is SGHNT, CDR2 YENEEA. The CDR3 has 17 residues. The CDR3 loop is CASSLARGLPETDTQYF. In DNA, the CDR3 is TGTGCCAGCAGCTTAGCCCGTGGACTACCCGAGACAGATACGCAGTATTTT.

V and J are TRBV30 and TRBJ1-2; D is uncertain. The V and J ends lost 2 bases and 2 bases respectively, with 3 bases between them. The CDR3 runs 11 residues. Germline CDR1 reads GTSNPN; CDR2 reads SVGIG (reference sequence). This CDR3 is CAWSPNYGYTF. The CDR3 DNA reads TGTGCCTGGAGTCCGAACTATGGCTACACCTTC.

The chain couples TRBV11-2 to TRBJ1-1; D might be TRBD1 (5 bases). Germline CDR1 and CDR2: SGHAT and FQNNGV. The CDR3 totals 15 residues. The V end lost 6 bases, the J end lost 2 bases, and 16 bases lay between the germline ends. The CDR3 loop reads CASRPSLGGNTEAFF. The CDR3 region has the DNA TGTGCCAGCAGGCCCAGTTTGGGGGGAAACACTGAAGCTTTCTTT.

This clone was observed a few times. The chain is built from TRBV2 and TRBJ2-1; D is unclear. Germline CDR1 SNHLY, CDR2 FYNNEI. This CDR3 contains 11 residues. Trimming left V 6 bases short and J 12 bases short, with 12 bases between. This CDR3 reads CASRQRELQFF. DNA of the CDR3: TGTGCCAGCAGGCAACGCGAACTGCAGTTCTTC.

This chain links TRBV30 with TRBJ2-2, with 8 bases that match TRBD1. CDR3 size: 15 residues. The junction had 7 bases not matched to a gene; V was cut back by 2 bases and J by 5 bases. Germline V gene lookup returns CDR1 GTSNPN and CDR2 SVGIG (reference sequence). This CDR3 reads CAWSPQGAGTGELFF. The CDR3 region has the DNA TGTGCCTGGAGTCCGCAGGGGGCGGGAACCGGGGAGCTGTTTTTT.

The rearrangement joins TRBV3-1 (or the pseudogene TRBV3-2) to TRBJ2-7; 11 bases fit TRBD1. With 2 bases clipped from V and 6 bases from J, the junction kept 6 bases outside the gene matches. The CDR3 extends over 15 amino acids. Germline V gene lookup returns CDR1 LGHDT and CDR2 YNNKEL (reference sequence). In DNA, the CDR3 is TGTGCCAGCAGCCAAAAGGACAGGGGGCGCTCCGAGCAGTACTTC. Translation: CASSQKDRGRSEQYF.

The V and J genes are TRBV3-1 (or the pseudogene TRBV3-2) and TRBJ2-1; 8 bases are shared with TRBD2. This CDR3 has 13 amino acids. Germline loops: CDR1 LGHDT, CDR2 YNNKEL (reference sequence). V lost 4 bases and J lost 10; bases outside the gene matches: 6. The CDR3 nucleotides read TGTGCCAGCAGCCGGACTAGCCTGAGCGAGCAGTTCTTC. This sequence encodes CASSRTSLSEQFF.